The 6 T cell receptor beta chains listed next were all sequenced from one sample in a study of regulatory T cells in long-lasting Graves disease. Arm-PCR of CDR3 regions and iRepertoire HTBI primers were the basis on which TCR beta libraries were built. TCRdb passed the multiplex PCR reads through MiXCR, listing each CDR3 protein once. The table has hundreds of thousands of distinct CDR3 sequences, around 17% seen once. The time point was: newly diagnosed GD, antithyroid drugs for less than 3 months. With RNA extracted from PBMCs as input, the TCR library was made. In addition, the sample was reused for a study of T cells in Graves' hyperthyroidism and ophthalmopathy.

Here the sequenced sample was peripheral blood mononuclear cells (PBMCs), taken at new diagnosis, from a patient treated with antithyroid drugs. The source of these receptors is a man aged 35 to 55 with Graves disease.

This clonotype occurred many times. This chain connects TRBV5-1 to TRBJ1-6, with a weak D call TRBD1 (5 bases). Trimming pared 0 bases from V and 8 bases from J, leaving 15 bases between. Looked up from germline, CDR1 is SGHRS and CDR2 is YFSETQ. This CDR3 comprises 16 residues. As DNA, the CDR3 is TGCGCCAGCAGCTTGGAGCGATTCCAGGGCGATTCACCCCTCCACTTT. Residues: CASSLERFQGDSPLHF.

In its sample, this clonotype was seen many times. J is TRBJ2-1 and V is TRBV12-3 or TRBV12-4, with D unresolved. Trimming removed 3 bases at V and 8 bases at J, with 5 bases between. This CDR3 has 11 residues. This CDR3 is CASSFGDEQFF. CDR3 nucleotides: TGTGCCAGCAGTTTTGGTGATGAGCAGTTCTTC.

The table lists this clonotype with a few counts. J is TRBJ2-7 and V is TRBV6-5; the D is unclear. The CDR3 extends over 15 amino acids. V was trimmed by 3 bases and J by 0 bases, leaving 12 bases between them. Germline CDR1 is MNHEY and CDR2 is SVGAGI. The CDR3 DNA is TGTGCCAGCAGTTATGACGCAGGTAGCTCCTACGAGCAGTACTTC. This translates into CASSYDAGSSYEQYF.

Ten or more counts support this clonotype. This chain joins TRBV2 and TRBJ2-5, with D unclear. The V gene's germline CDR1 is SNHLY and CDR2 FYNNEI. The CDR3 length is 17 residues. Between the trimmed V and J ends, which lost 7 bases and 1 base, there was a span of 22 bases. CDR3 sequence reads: CASKVPPKGRFQETQYF. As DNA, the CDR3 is TGTGCCAGCAAGGTCCCACCAAAAGGGCGTTTCCAAGAGACCCAGTACTTC.

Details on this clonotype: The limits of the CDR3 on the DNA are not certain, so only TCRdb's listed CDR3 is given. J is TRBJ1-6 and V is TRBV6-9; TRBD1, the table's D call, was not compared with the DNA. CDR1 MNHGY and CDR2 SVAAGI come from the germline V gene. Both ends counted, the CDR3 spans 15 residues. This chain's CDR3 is CASSSSGGVNSPLHF.

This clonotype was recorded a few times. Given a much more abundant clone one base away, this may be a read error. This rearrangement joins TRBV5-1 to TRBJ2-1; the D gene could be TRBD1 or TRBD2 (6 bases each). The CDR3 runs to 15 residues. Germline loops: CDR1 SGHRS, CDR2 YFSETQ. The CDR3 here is CASSSGGRSHNEQFF. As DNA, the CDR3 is TGCGCCAGCAGCTCCGGGGGCCGCTCCCACAATGAGCAGTTCTTC.